The next 29 T cell receptor beta chains were all read from a single sample in a study of vaccination and CD4 T cells after COVID-19. No antigen is known for these receptors. Sequenced with the Oncomine TCR Beta short-read assay was DNA taken from cultured CD4+ T cells. A single record per CDR3 protein comes from TCRdb applying MiXCR to the PCR reads. This sample has more than 15,000 distinct CDR3 sequences, with approximately 40% found just once. Treatment noted: approximately nine-day PBMC culture with coronavirus spike peptide pools or control peptides (ViraFEST assay). The source was CD4+ T cells from blood, cultured in vitro, collected after SARS-CoV-2 vaccination. Source of these receptors: a human donor who had recovered from COVID-19.

This clonotype was detected a few times. This chain uses TRBV6-1 with TRBJ1-5; weak D call: TRBD1 (5 bases). The CDR3 is 16 residues long. V lost 5 bases, J lost 6 bases, and 20 bases lay in between. Germline-derived CDR1 and CDR2 are MNHNS and SASEGT. CDR3 residues: CASSRGGPGVAQPQHF. As DNA, the CDR3 is TGTGCCAGCAGTCGGGGCGGACCGGGGGTGGCTCAGCCCCAGCATTTT.

This clonotype was picked up a small number of times. V gene TRBV7-2 combines with J gene TRBJ1-5; D uncertain. V lost 3 bases and J 1 base, leaving 1 base between the germline ends. Per the germline V gene, CDR1 is SGHTA and CDR2 is FQGNSA. This CDR3 comprises 12 residues. CDR3 amino acids: CASSLSNQPQHF. CDR3 DNA sequence: TGTGCCAGCAGCTTGAGCAATCAGCCCCAGCATTTT.

The V and J genes are TRBV18 and TRBJ1-1, with D unresolved. The CDR3 contains 13 residues. The V gene's germline CDR1 is KGHSH and CDR2 LQKENI. Trimming stripped 5 bases from V and 1 base from J, with 8 bases between. The CDR3 coding sequence is TGTGCCAGCTCAGAAGGAACGAACACTGAAGCTTTCTTT. Protein sequence: CASSEGTNTEAFF. Based on the CDR3 plus reference TRBV18 and TRBJ1-1, the full variable domain is NAGVMQNPRHLVRRRGQEARLRCSPMKGHSHVYWYRQLPEEGLKFMVYLQKENIIDESGMPKERFSAEFPKEGPSILRIQQVVRGDSAAYFCASSEGTNTEAFFGQGTRLTVV.

This chain uses TRBV2 with TRBJ2-2; 10 nucleotides line up with TRBD2. Trimming cost V 6 bases and J 5 bases; bases outside gene matches: 3. The CDR3 has 14 residues. CDR1 SNHLY and CDR2 FYNNEI come from the germline V gene. The chain's CDR3 is CASRQGLATGELFF. The CDR3 coding sequence is TGTGCCAGCAGGCAGGGACTAGCGACCGGGGAGCTGTTTTTT.

The chain joins TRBV20-1 to TRBJ1-2; 7 bases are shared with TRBD1. The CDR3 length is 14 residues. Per germline, CDR1 DFQATT and CDR2 SNEGSKA (reference sequence). The V segment lost 5 bases and the J segment 0 bases; nucleotides outside the gene matches: 6. The CDR3 is CSADEDRANYGYTF. DNA of the CDR3: TGCAGTGCTGATGAAGACAGGGCTAACTATGGCTACACCTTC.

The chain links TRBV6-2 or TRBV6-3 to TRBJ2-7, with TRBD2 matching over 9 bases. Germline lookup yields CDR1 MNHEY and CDR2 SVGEGT. This CDR3 comprises 17 residues. V was clipped by 6 bases and J by 5 bases; unmatched bases: 17. CDR3 coding DNA: TGTGCCAGCAGCCCCCCCCCCGCTGCGGGAGGGAGCGACGAGCAGTACTTC. This translates into CASSPPPAAGGSDEQYF.

This clonotype was counted a few times. This chain connects TRBV6-2 or TRBV6-3 to TRBJ2-3; TRBD2 matches 7 bases. Germline trimming cut 6 bases from V and 2 bases from J; bases unmatched to any gene: 8. Germline V gives CDR1 MNHEY, CDR2 SVGEGT. This CDR3 comprises 15 residues. The CDR3 reads CASRPLGGVTDTQYF. The CDR3 nucleotides read TGTGCCAGCAGGCCCTTGGGGGGGGTCACAGATACGCAGTATTTT.

The chain links TRBV12-3 or TRBV12-4 to TRBJ1-2; D gene unclear. V was clipped by 7 bases and J by 8 bases, with 20 bases between them. The CDR3 is 14 amino acids. Here the CDR3 DNA reads TGTGCCAGCACCCGAGGTGAGGCCCTGGGGGGCTACACCTTC. It encodes CASTRGEALGGYTF.

On this clonotype itself: A junction boundary mismatches the germline segment, possibly from a read error. V and J are TRBV6-7 and TRBJ1-5; D is unclear. TRBV6-7 is placed among ORFs of uncertain function. This CDR3 is built from 14 residues. CDR3 sequence: CTSSYSLSNQPQHF. The CDR3 region has the DNA TGTACCAGCAGTTACTCCTTGAGCAATCAGCCCCAGCATTTT.

The chain is built from TRBV25-1 and TRBJ1-1, with a weak D call TRBD1 (5 bases). Germline V gene data show CDR1 as MGHDK and CDR2 as SYGVNS. CDR3 size: 13 residues. Trimming took 5 bases from V and 5 from J, leaving 12 bases between them. The CDR3 DNA reads as TGTGCCAGCAGTCCTATGGGGGGAACTGAAGCTTTCTTT. Amino acid sequence: CASSPMGGTEAFF.

The table lists this clonotype with a few counts. The CDR3 reads CASSGALWGGYTF. For the CDR3, the DNA is TGTGCCAGCAGTGGAGCACTTTGGGGAGGCTACACCTTC. The rearrangement links TRBV6-2 or TRBV6-3 to TRBJ1-2, with unresolved D. V was pared by 5 bases and J by 8 bases, with 15 bases between. Germline-derived CDR1 and CDR2 are MNHEY and SVGEGT. The CDR3 totals 13 residues.

The CDR3: CASSPGGTQYF. In DNA, the CDR3 is TGTGCCAGCAGCCCAGGGGGAACCCAGTACTTC. The chain is built from TRBV11-2 and TRBJ2-5, with 7 bases lining up with TRBD1. CDR1 and CDR2 (germline): SGHAT, FQNNGV. V was pared by 5 bases and J by 8 bases, with 2 bases of the junction left unmatched. This CDR3 has 11 amino acids.

This sequence joins TRBV7-9 and TRBJ2-3; the D gene is possibly TRBD1 (6 bases). Germline-derived CDR1 and CDR2 are SEHNR and FQNEAQ (reference sequence). The CDR3 length is 13 residues. V dropped 5 bases and J dropped 8 bases, with 14 bases sitting between them. CDR3 sequence (DNA): TGTGCCAGCAGCCACCGGGTGGGGGCTACGCAGTATTTT. This codes for CASSHRVGATQYF.

This clonotype was seen more than once but under ten times. V usage is TRBV7-9 and J usage is TRBJ2-1; TRBD2 matches 10 bases. This CDR3 spans 15 amino acids. Looked up from germline, CDR1 is SEHNR and CDR2 is FQNEAQ (reference sequence). J gave up 5 bases and V 5 bases, and 6 bases lay outside the gene matches. DNA for the CDR3: TGTGCCAGCAGCACCGGGACTAGCGTAGACAATGAGCAGTTCTTC. Translated, it gives CASSTGTSVDNEQFF.

The V call is TRBV7-8, the J call TRBJ2-7; 14 nucleotides align to TRBD2. CDR3 size: 15 residues. V shed 5 bases and J 3 bases; nucleotides not matched to a gene: 3. Germline V gene data show CDR1 as SGHVS and CDR2 as FQNEAQ. The CDR3 reads CASSMGLAGVYEQYF. The CDR3, as DNA: TGTGCCAGCAGCATGGGACTAGCGGGGGTCTACGAGCAGTACTTC.

This clonotype was counted between two and nine times. This chain joins TRBV6-1 and TRBJ2-7; TRBD1 agrees at 8 bases. Germline CDR1 is MNHNS and CDR2 is SASEGT. The CDR3 is made up of 14 amino acids. J gave up 6 bases and V 6 bases, and 10 bases lay outside the gene matches. The CDR3 is CASSPPGQGGEQYF. CDR3 DNA: TGTGCCAGCAGCCCCCCCGGACAGGGAGGCGAGCAGTACTTC.

The chain couples TRBV30 to TRBJ1-5; D is uncertain. Per the germline V gene, CDR1 is GTSNPN and CDR2 is SVGIG (reference sequence). The CDR3 contains 15 residues. Deletions cut 2 bases from V and 3 bases from J, with 14 bases between. The DNA for the CDR3 is TGTGCCTGGAGTTATAGGGCCGGATACAATCAGCCCCAGCATTTT. Its protein is CAWSYRAGYNQPQHF.

This sequence joins TRBV7-2 and TRBJ2-7; perhaps TRBD1 as D (6 bases). The CDR3 has 17 residues. Between the trimmed V and J ends, which lost 1 base and 4 bases, there was a span of 20 bases. Germline CDR1 SGHTA, CDR2 FQGNSA. This CDR3 reads CASSLGQWSGGRYEQYF. The CDR3 coding sequence is TGTGCCAGCAGCTTAGGTCAATGGTCTGGGGGCAGGTACGAGCAGTACTTC.

This clonotype came up a few times. V usage is TRBV20-1 and J usage is TRBJ1-2, with D perhaps TRBD1 (5 bases). The V gene lost 0 bases and the J gene lost 4 bases, with 12 bases spanning the gap. CDR1 and CDR2 (germline): DFQATT, SNEGSKA (reference sequence). This CDR3 is built from 14 residues. The CDR3 coding sequence is TGCAGTGCTAGAGATGGGGAGGGGACCTATGGCTACACCTTC. As protein: CSARDGEGTYGYTF.

CDR3 residues: CASSGTGGGETQYF. The CDR3 region has the DNA TGTGCCAGCAGTGGGACAGGGGGAGGAGAGACCCAGTACTTC. The chain carries TRBV2 and TRBJ2-5; 10 nucleotides match TRBD1. V gave up 4 bases and J gave up 4 bases; unmatched junction bases: 3. Looked up from germline, CDR1 is SNHLY and CDR2 is FYNNEI. The CDR3 runs 14 residues.

The chain is built from TRBV19 and TRBJ1-5, with D uncertain. The V and J ends lost 3 bases and 2 bases respectively, with 14 bases between them. Germline-derived CDR1 and CDR2 are LNHDA and SQIVND (reference sequence). There are 16 residues in the CDR3. As DNA, the CDR3 is TGTGCCAGTAGTATCTGGACTGGGCAGGGCAATCAGCCCCAGCATTTT. This gives the protein CASSIWTGQGNQPQHF.

The CDR3 sequence: CASSSTGTVFNQPQHF. Here the CDR3 DNA reads TGTGCCAGCAGTTCCACCGGGACGGTATTCAATCAGCCCCAGCATTTT. This rearrangement joins TRBV27 to TRBJ1-5, with D maybe TRBD1 (5 bases). Germline lookup yields CDR1 MNHEY and CDR2 SMNVEV (reference sequence). V lost 4 bases and J 3 bases, leaving 16 bases between the germline ends. CDR3 length: 16 amino acids.

J is TRBJ1-6 and V is TRBV7-2; 7 bases are shared with TRBD1. Germline trimming cut 6 bases from V and 5 bases from J; bases unmatched to any gene: 4. The CDR3 extends over 14 amino acids. The germline V gene encodes CDR1 SGHTA and CDR2 FQGNSA. The CDR3 DNA follows: TGTGCCAGCAGAAAGGACAGGAATAATTCACCCCTCCACTTT. Protein: CASRKDRNNSPLHF. Full variable domain (rest looked up from reference TRBV7-2 and TRBJ1-6): GAGVSQSPSNKVTEKGKDVELRCDPISGHTALYWYRQSLGQGLEFLIYFQGNSAPDKSGLPSDRFSAERTGGSVSTLTIQRTQQEDSAVYLCASRKDRNNSPLHFGNGTRLTVT.

This sequence joins TRBV2 and TRBJ2-7; 8 bases are a match to TRBD1. This CDR3 has 12 amino acids. CDR1 and CDR2 (germline): SNHLY, FYNNEI. The J segment lost 9 bases and the V segment lost 5 bases, leaving 6 bases of the junction unmatched. This CDR3 is CASSLGQGAQYF. CDR3 DNA: TGTGCCAGCAGTCTCGGACAGGGTGCGCAGTACTTC.

This clonotype rates as medium-sized. The CDR3 bases are TGTGCCAGTAGTATAAGTGTGGGGCAGGGCAATCAGCCCCAGCATTTT. This codes for CASSISVGQGNQPQHF. The rearrangement joins TRBV19 to TRBJ1-5, with D possibly TRBD1 on 5 matching bases. Trimming removed 2 bases at V and 2 bases at J, with 13 bases between. The CDR3 totals 16 residues. Germline CDR1 LNHDA, CDR2 SQIVND (reference sequence).

The chain couples TRBV7-9 to TRBJ2-6; TRBD1 agrees at 11 bases. Trimming took 5 bases from V and 0 from J; bases not matched to a gene: 6. Germline CDR1 and CDR2: SEHNR and FQNEAQ (reference sequence). This CDR3 contains 18 residues. This chain's CDR3 is CASSTRTGGASGANVLTF. The CDR3 DNA follows: TGTGCCAGCAGCACCCGGACAGGGGGCGCCTCTGGGGCCAACGTCCTGACTTTC.

In this sample, this clonotype turned up a few times. The chain employs TRBV6-2 or TRBV6-3 and TRBJ1-2; the D is unclear. V lost 7 bases to trimming and J lost 4 bases, with 16 bases between them. Germline V CDR1 and CDR2: MNHEY, SVGEGT. This CDR3 is 14 amino acids long. CDR3 bases: TGTGCCAGCATTGGATGGACGGATGTCTATGGCTACACCTTC. Its translation is CASIGWTDVYGYTF.

The chain carries TRBV20-1 and TRBJ1-1; 9 bases line up with TRBD1. In germline, CDR1 is DFQATT, CDR2 SNEGSKA (reference sequence). The CDR3 spans 15 residues. The ends lost 0 bases at V and 6 bases at J; junction bases unmatched: 8. In DNA form, the CDR3 reads TGCAGTGCTAGAGAGCACAGGGGGCTGCGACCTGAAGCTTTCTTT. Its protein product is CSAREHRGLRPEAFF.

This chain uses TRBV4-1 with TRBJ2-3, with TRBD2 identical over 12 bases. V lost 3 bases and J lost 6; bases outside the gene matches: 4. The CDR3 covers 15 residues. CDR1 is MGHRA and CDR2 is YSYEKL in the germline V gene. Here the CDR3 DNA reads TGCGCCAGCAGCCACCCTAGCGGGAGGGTCGATACGCAGTATTTT. It yields the protein CASSHPSGRVDTQYF.